This T cell receptor beta chain was identified in a study of human T cells and chemical hapten exposure. Across the whole study: Weekly diphenylcyclopropenone doses were given to patients' scalps across the approximately 22-week study. The study's findings and limits: Alopecia affected the donors, so their immune response may differ from healthy people's.

This CDR3 has 14 amino acids. The germline V gene has CDR1 LNHNV and CDR2 YYDKDF (reference sequence). V dropped 5 bases and J dropped 3 bases, with 13 bases sitting between them. As to time point: patch test 1, 2 weeks after DPC sensitization. The treatment is: therapeutic diphenylcyclopropenone sensitization with weekly scalp DPC. Blood sampling preceded each patch test application. Those who donated were patients with alopecia, 18 to 70 years of age, and suitable for DPC. MiXCR, applied by TCRdb to the RACE reads, yields one record per CDR3 protein. The repertoire holds about 120,000 distinct CDR3 sequences, with approximately 15% as singletons. As regards this clonotype: What it binds is unknown.

The V call is TRBV15, the J call TRBJ2-5; tentatively, D is TRBD1 (7 bases). Material: whole blood, obtained in connection with sensitization to the hapten diphenylcyclopropenone (DPC). The sequence was obtained from a man in his late teens or twenties with alopecia areata. Some clones in this sample may be carry-over from other donors' samples. The CDR3 DNA reads TGTGCCACCAGCGGGGGGACAGAAGAAGAGACCCAGTACTTC. It translates to CATSGGTEEETQYF.